The next 14 T cell receptor beta chains were all read from a single sample in a study of blood T cell repertoires in COVID-19. This table comes from immunoSEQ multiplex PCR, and its TCRdb copy is limited to in-frame clones, with some not included. The sample carries a few hundred thousand clones, 80% to 90% recorded once. Sequencing was performed on PBMCs or T cells enriched from blood (not recorded which). The receptors here all came from a man aged 25-45 years who had recovered from COVID-19.

This clone has a single count. V gene TRBV5-8 combines with J gene TRBJ1-4; a weak D match, TRBD1 (6 bases). Germline CDR1 is SGHTS and CDR2 is YDEGEE. This CDR3 spans 15 amino acids. The ends were cut back, 4 bases at V and 5 bases at J, with 15 bases in the middle. CDR3 protein: CASSNRETGNEKLFF. As DNA, the CDR3 is TGTGCCAGCAGCAACAGGGAGACGGGGAATGAAAAACTGTTTTTT.

The rearrangement links TRBV5-1 to TRBJ1-1; 10 bases are shared with TRBD1. Germline CDR1 and CDR2: SGHRS and YFSETQ. V lost 0 bases and J lost 3; bases outside the gene matches: 5. The CDR3 contains 16 residues. The CDR3 bases are TGCGCCAGCAGCTTGGTCATCGGGACAGGGGACACTGAAGCTTTCTTT. Translation: CASSLVIGTGDTEAFF. Full variable domain (missing parts from reference TRBV5-1 and TRBJ1-1): KAGVTQTPRYLIKTRGQQVTLSCSPISGHRSVSWYQQTPGQGLQFLFEYFSETQRNKGNFPGRFSGRQFSNSRSEMNVSTLELGDSALYLCASSLVIGTGDTEAFFGQGTRLTVV.

CDR3 bases: TGTGCCAGCAGCTTGATACACAGCAATCAGCCCCAGCATTTT. It specifies CASSLIHSNQPQHF. This sequence joins TRBV5-6 and TRBJ1-5; D gene ambiguous. This CDR3 contains 14 residues. Trimming shortened V by 1 base and J by 1 base, and 6 bases separated the two germline ends. Germline V gene data show CDR1 as SGHDT and CDR2 as YYEEEE. Drawing the rest from reference TRBV5-6 and TRBJ1-5, the complete variable domain is DAGVTQSPTHLIKTRGQQVTLRCSPKSGHDTVSWYQQALGQGPQFIFQYYEEEERQRGNFPDRFSGHQFPNYSSELNVNALLLGDSALYLCASSLIHSNQPQHFGDGTRLSIL.

The chain combines TRBV9 with TRBJ1-2, with D hard to call. Germline CDR1 reads SGDLS; CDR2 reads YYNGEE. This CDR3 is built from 13 residues. The V gene lost 0 bases and the J gene lost 2 bases, with 5 bases spanning the gap. This CDR3 is CASSVAQNYGYTF. Here the CDR3 DNA reads TGTGCCAGCAGCGTAGCCCAGAACTATGGCTACACCTTC.

This clone was recorded a few times. V gene TRBV13 combines with J gene TRBJ1-3; D remains unclear. The CDR3 runs to 14 residues. V gave up 5 bases and J gave up 3 bases, with 11 bases separating them. CDR1 PRHDT and CDR2 FYEKMQ come from the germline V gene (reference sequence). In nucleotides, the CDR3 is TGTGCCAGCAGCCCAGTTGGGCGTGGAAACACCATATATTTT. Its translation is CASSPVGRGNTIYF.

The V and J genes are TRBV4-2 and TRBJ2-5; tentative D call: TRBD2 (6 bases). The germline CDR1 and CDR2 sequences are LGHNA and YNFKEQ. The ends were cut back, 1 base at V and 4 bases at J, with 10 bases in the middle. CDR3 length: 14 residues. The CDR3 loop is CASSQVGLLETQYF. The CDR3 bases are TGTGCCAGCAGCCAAGTCGGACTATTAGAGACCCAGTACTTC.

This clone was seen just once. This chain connects TRBV18 to TRBJ1-5, with TRBD1 matching over 8 bases. Germline V gives CDR1 KGHSH, CDR2 LQKENI. The CDR3 has 15 amino acids. Trimming at V came to 6 bases and at J to 1 base, leaving 5 bases not matched to a gene. CDR3 DNA sequence: TGTGCCAGCTCGCAGACAGGGGAGAGCAATCAGCCCCAGCATTTT. Translating gives CASSQTGESNQPQHF.

The chain links TRBV12-3 or TRBV12-4 to TRBJ1-1; D remains unclear. V was pared by 6 bases and J by 4 bases, with 12 bases between. The CDR3 runs to 13 residues. The CDR3 region is CASRREGITEAFF. The CDR3 DNA sequence: TGTGCCAGCAGGAGGGAGGGAATCACTGAAGCTTTCTTT.

As regards this clone: Other DNA sequences in the same sample also yield this CDR3. The chain joins TRBV6-5 to TRBJ1-4, with unresolved D. This CDR3 is 15 amino acids long. Germline V CDR1 and CDR2: MNHEY, SVGAGI. V was pared by 6 bases and J by 0 bases, with 11 bases between. CDR3 DNA sequence: TGTGCCAGCAGCCTCAGTGGTACAACTAATGAAAAACTGTTTTTT. It yields the protein CASSLSGTTNEKLFF.

The CDR3 sequence is CASSVGEGVTGELFF. In DNA form, the CDR3 reads TGTGCCAGCAGCGTAGGGGAGGGGGTCACCGGGGAGCTGTTTTTT. The chain recombines TRBV9 with TRBJ2-2; a possible D gene is TRBD2 (7 bases). Trimming shortened V by 0 bases and J by 4 bases, and 10 bases separated the two germline ends. The length of the CDR3 is 15 residues. CDR1 and CDR2 from the germline V gene are SGDLS and YYNGEE. Drawing the rest from reference TRBV9 and TRBJ2-2, the complete variable domain is DSGVTQTPKHLITATGQRVTLRCSPRSGDLSVYWYQQSLDQGLQFLIQYYNGEERAKGNILERFSAQQFPDLHSELNLSSLELGDSALYFCASSVGEGVTGELFFGEGSRLTVL.

This chain joins TRBV7-2 and TRBJ2-4; 11 nucleotides match TRBD2. Trimming took 1 base from V and 8 from J; bases not matched to a gene: 4. The CDR3 loop spans 15 amino acids. Germline CDR1 is SGHTA and CDR2 is FQGNSA. CDR3 bases: TGTGCCAGCAGCTTAGGGGGACTAGCGGTTGACATTCAGTACTTC. This codes for CASSLGGLAVDIQYF.

This clone appeared once. The chain links TRBV19 to TRBJ1-5; 7 bases map to TRBD1. The CDR3 runs to 15 residues. V trimming: 1 base; J trimming: 12 bases; junction bases outside the gene matches: 12. Germline loops: CDR1 LNHDA, CDR2 SQIVND (reference sequence). The CDR3 spells CASSIVGQVSPVQHF. CDR3 DNA: TGTGCCAGTAGTATAGTTGGACAGGTCTCGCCTGTCCAGCATTTT.

The rearrangement links TRBV5-1 to TRBJ1-2, with D possibly TRBD1 on 5 matching bases. There are 13 residues in the CDR3. V lost 3 bases, J lost 8 bases, and 14 bases lay in between. From germline, CDR1 is SGHRS and CDR2 YFSETQ. The DNA of the CDR3 is TGCGCCAGCAGCTCGACCGAACAGGCAGGCTACACCTTC. The encoded protein is CASSSTEQAGYTF.

This chain connects TRBV23-1 to TRBJ1-6, with 7 bases lining up with TRBD1. TRBV23-1 is an ORF for which the function is uncertain. V shed 0 bases, J shed 4 bases, and the junction held 6 bases outside the gene matches. The CDR3 covers 17 residues. The CDR3 is CASSQSAGGPYNSPLHF. The DNA of the CDR3 is TGCGCCAGCAGTCAATCTGCAGGGGGACCTTATAATTCACCCCTCCACTTT.